These 14 T cell receptor beta chains originate from one sample sequenced in a study of vaccination effects on CD4 cells after COVID-19. Subsequent to about 10 days of culture, CD4+ T cells were isolated. These receptors have no identified antigens. Only in-frame clones appear in the TCRdb table, and some are missing; sequencing was by immunoSEQ multiplex PCR. The sample includes more than 35,000 clones, about 65% of them seen just once. Material: CD4+ T cells from PBMCs cultured without peptide, obtained before COVID-19 vaccination. The receptors derive from a human donor who received a COVID-19 vaccine.

This clone was seen a few times. This chain links TRBV9 with TRBJ1-2; D gene uncertain. This CDR3 spans 14 amino acids. V lost 0 bases and J lost 3, with 9 bases in between. Germline loops: CDR1 SGDLS, CDR2 YYNGEE. For the CDR3, the DNA is TGTGCCAGCAGCGTAGAGGCGGCCCACTATGGCTACACCTTC. It specifies CASSVEAAHYGYTF.

This clone was recorded only once. This chain uses TRBV4-1 with TRBJ2-3, with a weak D call TRBD1 (6 bases). The CDR3 sequence is 15 residues long. Trimming left V 3 bases short and J 5 bases short, with 15 bases between. The germline V gene has CDR1 MGHRA and CDR2 YSYEKL. In DNA form, the CDR3 reads TGCGCCAGCAGCCAGGGGGCTTCGGCGGGAGATACGCAGTATTTT. Its translation: CASSQGASAGDTQYF.

The rearrangement joins TRBV7-2 to TRBJ1-3; TRBD1 is a possible D gene (5 bases). This CDR3 spans 15 amino acids. CDR1 and CDR2 (germline): SGHTA, FQGNSA. Trimming took off 5 bases at V and 0 bases at J, with 11 bases between the two ends. The DNA of the CDR3 is TGTGCCAGCAGCCTACAGGTTCTCTCTGGAAACACCATATATTTT. Its protein product is CASSLQVLSGNTIYF.

This chain joins TRBV3-1 (or the pseudogene TRBV3-2) and TRBJ2-3, with 11 bases aligning to TRBD2. This CDR3 is 16 amino acids long. Germline CDR1 reads LGHDT; CDR2 reads YNNKEL (reference sequence). Trimming at V came to 2 bases and at J to 2 bases, leaving 3 bases not matched to a gene. The CDR3 region is CASSQTSGGFTDTQYF. The CDR3 coding sequence is TGTGCCAGCAGCCAAACTAGCGGGGGCTTCACAGATACGCAGTATTTT.

The chain employs TRBV15 and TRBJ2-3; the D is unclear. Deletions cut 0 bases from V and 9 bases from J, with 10 bases between. The germline CDR1 and CDR2 sequences are LNHNV and YYDKDF (reference sequence). CDR3 size: 13 residues. CDR3 nucleotides: TGTGCCACCAGCAGAGATCCGGACCTCACGCAGTATTTT. It is translated as CATSRDPDLTQYF.

This chain connects TRBV6-2 or TRBV6-3 to TRBJ2-1; a possible D gene is TRBD2 (6 bases). From germline, CDR1 is MNHEY and CDR2 SVGEGT. This CDR3 region has 12 residues. The germline V and J ends were trimmed by 5 bases and 6 bases, with 8 bases remaining between them. This CDR3 reads CASSRGLNEQFF. CDR3 in DNA: TGTGCCAGCAGTCGGGGACTCAATGAGCAGTTCTTC.

The chain has TRBV10-1 and TRBJ1-5; 7 bases fit TRBD1. Per germline, CDR1 WNHNN and CDR2 SYGVQD (reference sequence). CDR3 size: 14 residues. Germline trimming cut 7 bases from V and 5 bases from J; bases unmatched to any gene: 8. This CDR3 is CASNLTGEHQPQHF. CDR3 DNA: TGCGCCAGCAACTTAACAGGGGAACATCAGCCCCAGCATTTT.

The chain combines TRBV5-4 with TRBJ2-4; D possibly corresponds to TRBD2 (5 bases). V was pared by 1 base and J by 7 bases, with 12 bases between. The CDR3 consists of 14 residues. CDR1 and CDR2 (germline): SGHNT, YYREEE (reference sequence). The CDR3, as DNA: TGTGCCAGCAGCTTGAGGGAAAGAGGGAACATTCAGTACTTC. Its translation: CASSLRERGNIQYF.

The CDR3: CASRDRGTEAFF. The CDR3 nucleotides read TGTGCCAGCAGAGACAGGGGCACTGAAGCTTTCTTT. V is TRBV19 and J is TRBJ1-1; 8 bases fit TRBD1. The germline V gene encodes CDR1 LNHDA and CDR2 SQIVND (reference sequence). The CDR3 length is 12 residues. Trimming cost V 9 bases and J 4 bases; bases outside gene matches: 4.

J is TRBJ2-3 and V is TRBV11-3; D gene ambiguous. There are 12 residues in the CDR3. With 2 bases removed from V and 5 bases from J, the gap between germline ends came to 5 bases. In germline, CDR1 is SGHNT, CDR2 YENEEA. CDR3 sequence (DNA): TGTGCCAGCAGCTTAAATCAAGATACGCAGTATTTT. It specifies CASSLNQDTQYF.

This rearrangement joins TRBV20-1 to TRBJ1-4; D ambiguous. Germline CDR1 and CDR2: DFQATT and SNEGSKA (reference sequence). The ends were cut back, 3 bases at V and 6 bases at J, with 17 bases in the middle. This CDR3 spans 15 amino acids. The CDR3 protein is CSASGVRGYDEKLFF. The CDR3 region has the DNA TGCAGTGCTAGTGGTGTGCGGGGATATGATGAAAAACTGTTTTTT.

The V call is TRBV6-1, the J call TRBJ1-6; no clear D. The germline V gene encodes CDR1 MNHNS and CDR2 SASEGT. V lost 5 bases and J lost 0, with 8 bases in between. The CDR3 spans 15 residues. The CDR3 here is CASSLGSSYNSPLHF. The CDR3 DNA reads as TGTGCCAGCAGTTTAGGGAGCTCCTATAATTCACCCCTCCACTTT.

The CDR3 reads CASGDGTGNEKLFF. In DNA, the CDR3 is TGTGCCAGCGGGGACGGGACAGGGAATGAAAAACTGTTTTTT. The rearrangement links TRBV2 to TRBJ1-4; 9 bases fit TRBD1. CDR3 size: 14 residues. Germline trimming cut 8 bases from V and 5 bases from J; bases unmatched to any gene: 6. In germline, CDR1 is SNHLY, CDR2 FYNNEI. Full variable domain (outside the CDR3, taken from reference TRBV2 and TRBJ1-4): EPEVTQTPSHQVTQMGQEVILRCVPISNHLYFYWYRQILGQKVEFLVSFYNNEISEKSEIFDDQFSVERPDGSNFTLKIRSTKLEDSAMYFCASGDGTGNEKLFFGSGTQLSVL.

As DNA, the CDR3 is TGTGCCAGCAGCCACGGGGGCCAGGGGGCCTACGAGCAGTACTTC. Its translation: CASSHGGQGAYEQYF. This rearrangement joins TRBV3-1 (or the pseudogene TRBV3-2) to TRBJ2-7, with a possible D match to TRBD1 (7 bases). CDR3 length equals 15 residues. Trimming removed 3 bases from V and 2 bases from J, with 14 bases in between. From germline, CDR1 is LGHDT and CDR2 YNNKEL (reference sequence).